The rows below give T cell receptor beta chains drawn from one sample of a study of T cells of healthy individuals. TCRdb used MiXCR to reprocess the 5' RACE reads, holding one entry per CDR3 protein. The sample lists approximately 58,000 distinct CDR3 sequences, under 15% occurring once. The receptors were gathered from a human donor in good health. Each CDR3 is given with its conserved first and last residue. A D gene is named only where the DNA matches it firmly. Clone size is shown for a subset of rows, as once, few, many or a class of expanded clone.

TRBV4-3,many,-,TRBJ2-7,TGCGCCAGCAGCCAGGCTTCCGGGACTGCCTCCTACGAGCAGTACTTC,CASSQASGTASYEQYF
TRBV5-4,-,TRBD2,TRBJ2-2,TGTGCCAGCAGCCGGGGGGGAACAGGGCGAAGCACCGGGGAGCTGTTTTTT,CASSRGGTGRSTGELFF
TRBV4-1,-,TRBD2,TRBJ2-1,TGCGCCAGCAGCCAAGAAGCGGGGTCCCGCTACAATGAGCAGTTCTTC,CASSQEAGSRYNEQFF
TRBV7-2,many,-,TRBJ2-3,TGTGCCAGCAGCTTAGACTGGGCCACAGATACGCAGTATTTT,CASSLDWATDTQYF
TRBV7-9,many,-,TRBJ1-1,TGTGCCAGCAGCTTAAGTCGGGCGGCGAACACTGAAGCTTTCTTT,CASSLSRAANTEAFF
TRBV19,-,-,TRBJ1-5,TGTGCCAGTTGGCCCGAAAACGGGAAACCCCAGCATTTT,CASWPENGKPQHF
TRBV20-1,many,-,TRBJ1-2,TGCAGTTGGGCAGGGGAGGGGCCCTATGGCTACACCTTC,CSWAGEGPYGYTF
TRBV10-3,few,TRBD1,TRBJ1-1,TGTGCCATCAGCCAGGGGGGGACTGAAGCTTTCTTT,CAISQGGTEAFF
TRBV20-1,many,-,TRBJ2-1,TGCAGTGCTAGTGCCACCTTTGTTGCCAATGAGCAGTTCTTC,CSASATFVANEQFF
TRBV6-4,many,-,TRBJ2-3,TGTGCCAGCGGGGCTGGGCACACAGATACGCAGTATTTT,CASGAGHTDTQYF
TRBV30,-,-,TRBJ2-7,TGTGCCGGGGCCCGGCCACCCCGGACTTACGAGCAGTACTTC,CAGARPPRTYEQYF
TRBV27,many,TRBD1,TRBJ2-3,TGTGCCAGCAGGACAGGGGGGAGCACAGATACGCAGTATTTT,CASRTGGSTDTQYF
TRBV12-3/TRBV12-4,few,-,TRBJ2-1,TGTGCCAGCAGTTTAGGGCCCCTAAAGAGCTCCTACAATGAGCAGTTCTTC,CASSLGPLKSSYNEQFF
TRBV4-1,many,TRBD1,TRBJ2-3,TGCGCCAGCAGCCAGCTGACAGGGCCAGATACGCAGTATTTT,CASSQLTGPDTQYF
TRBV11-2,few,-,TRBJ2-7,TGTGCCAGCAGTACCCCTAGGGGGAGGGCCCCACACGAGCAGTACTTC,CASSTPRGRAPHEQYF
TRBV7-2,-,-,TRBJ2-1,TGTGCCAGCAGCTTAGAACTAGTTTCGGAGCAGTTCTTC,CASSLELVSEQFF
TRBV12-3/TRBV12-4,few,TRBD1,TRBJ1-1,TGTGCCAGCAGGCGACAGGGTGTGTACACTGAAGCTTTCTTT,CASRRQGVYTEAFF
TRBV11-3,-,TRBD1,TRBJ2-5,TGTGCCAGCAGCCCAGGACAGGGGATAGTGGAAAAAGAGACCCAGTACTTC,CASSPGQGIVEKETQYF
TRBV19,-,-,TRBJ2-1,TGTGCCAGTAGTTTCCGACCAGGGGGGTCCTACAATGAGCAGTTCTTC,CASSFRPGGSYNEQFF
TRBV9,-,-,TRBJ1-1,TGTGCCAGCAGCGTAAGCCAGGACGTGAACACTGAAGCTTTCTTT,CASSVSQDVNTEAFF
TRBV7-9,few,-,TRBJ2-5,TGTGCCAGCAGAGCCACCCGCGGGGGCTCCGGAGGGACCCAGTACTTC,CASRATRGGSGGTQYF
TRBV6-2/TRBV6-3,many,-,TRBJ1-1,TGTGCCAGCAGTTACTCCCGGGCGGAAGCTTTCTTT,CASSYSRAEAFF
TRBV5-1,-,-,TRBJ1-1,TGCGCCAGCAGCTTTGTCTCGGGGCACCTGAACACTGAAGCTTTCTTT,CASSFVSGHLNTEAFF
TRBV7-6,-,TRBD1,TRBJ2-3,TGTGCCAGCAGCACTCAGGGGGCTACGACAGATACGCAGTATTTT,CASSTQGATTDTQYF
TRBV9,few,-,TRBJ2-1,TGTGCCAGCAGCTTTCAGGGTATCTCCTACAATGAGCAGTTCTTC,CASSFQGISYNEQFF